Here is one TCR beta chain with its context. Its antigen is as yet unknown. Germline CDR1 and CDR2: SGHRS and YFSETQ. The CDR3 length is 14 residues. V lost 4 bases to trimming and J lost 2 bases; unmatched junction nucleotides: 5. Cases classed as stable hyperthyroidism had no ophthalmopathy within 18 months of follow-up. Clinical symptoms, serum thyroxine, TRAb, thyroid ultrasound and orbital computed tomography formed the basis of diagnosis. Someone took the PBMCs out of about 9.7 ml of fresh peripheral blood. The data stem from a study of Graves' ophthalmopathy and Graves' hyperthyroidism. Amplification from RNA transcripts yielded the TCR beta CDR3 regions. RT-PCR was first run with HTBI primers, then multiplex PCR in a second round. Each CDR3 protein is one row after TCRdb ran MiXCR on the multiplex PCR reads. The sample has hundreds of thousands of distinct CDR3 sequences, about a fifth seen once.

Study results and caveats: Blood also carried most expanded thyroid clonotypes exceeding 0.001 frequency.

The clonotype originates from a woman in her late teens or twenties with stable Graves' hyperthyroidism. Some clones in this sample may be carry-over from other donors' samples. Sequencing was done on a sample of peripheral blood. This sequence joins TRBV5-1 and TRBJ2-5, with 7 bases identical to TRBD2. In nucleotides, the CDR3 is TGCGCCAGCAGCGGGGGGGAATGGCAAGAGACCCAGTACTTC. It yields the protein CASSGGEWQETQYF.